Reported below is one TCR beta chain. This sample was included in a study of radiation and T cells in renal cell carcinoma. The CDR3 is made up of 16 amino acids. Germline loops: CDR1 SGHDN, CDR2 FVKESK. The junction had 5 bases not matched to a gene; V was cut back by 1 base and J by 5 bases. Time point denoted: blood 2 weeks post-SBRT. Treatment noted: 15 Gy SBRT to primary tumor, nephrectomy 4 weeks later. This renal cell carcinoma was of the clear cell type. Using immunoSEQ multiplex PCR, the repertoire was profiled, and TCRdb retains in-frame clones only, with some absent. The sample has about 130,000 clones; 75% to 85% are singletons.

The sample consisted of blood, taken from a patient whose treatment included radiotherapy and nephrectomy. The sequence came from a woman in her sixties or seventies with renal cell carcinoma. V gene TRBV14 combines with J gene TRBJ2-2; 9 nucleotides line up with TRBD1. CDR3 sequence (DNA): TGTGCCAGCAGCCAAGGTGGGACAGGGAGAACCGGGGAGCTGTTTTTT. Its translation is CASSQGGTGRTGELFF.